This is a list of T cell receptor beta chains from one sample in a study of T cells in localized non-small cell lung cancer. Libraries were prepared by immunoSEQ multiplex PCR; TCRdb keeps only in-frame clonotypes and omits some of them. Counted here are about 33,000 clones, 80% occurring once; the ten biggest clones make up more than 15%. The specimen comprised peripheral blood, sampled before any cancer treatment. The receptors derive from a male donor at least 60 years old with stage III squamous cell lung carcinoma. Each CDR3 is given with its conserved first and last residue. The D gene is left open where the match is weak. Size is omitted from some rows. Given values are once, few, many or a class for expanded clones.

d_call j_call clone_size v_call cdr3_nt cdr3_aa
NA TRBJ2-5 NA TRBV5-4 TGTGCCAGCAGCGCGGACGTGGACTACCAAGAGACCCAGTACTTC CASSADVDYQETQYF
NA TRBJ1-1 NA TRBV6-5 TGTGCCAGCAGTAACCCGGTAGGGAACACTGAAGCTTTCTTT CASSNPVGNTEAFF
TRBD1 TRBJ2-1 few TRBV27 TGTGCCAGCAGTTTATCGACAGGGGACTACAATGAGCAGTTCTTC CASSLSTGDYNEQFF
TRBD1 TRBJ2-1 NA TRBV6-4 TGTGCCAGCAGCGGACAGGGGGGGGGCGAGCAGTTCTTC CASSGQGGGEQFF
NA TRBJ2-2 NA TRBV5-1 TGCGCCAGCAGCTTAGTTGGAGGGGACACCGGGGAGCTGTTTTTT CASSLVGGDTGELFF
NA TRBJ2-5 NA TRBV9 TGTGCCAGCAGCCAGATAGGAGGCGGGGAGACCCAGTACTTC CASSQIGGGETQYF
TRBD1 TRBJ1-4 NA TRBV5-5 TGTGCCAGCAGCATTGGACCCGGGACAGGAGGGGAAAAACTGTTTTTT CASSIGPGTGGEKLFF
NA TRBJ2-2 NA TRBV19 TGTGCCAGTAAGTGGGAGCGACTCGGCGGGGAGCTGTTTTTT CASKWERLGGELFF
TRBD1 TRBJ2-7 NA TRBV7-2 TGTGCCAGCAGCTTAGCGTCGGGACAGGACTTCTACGAGCAGTACTTC CASSLASGQDFYEQYF
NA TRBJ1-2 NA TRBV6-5 TGTGCCAGCAGCCGCGTGAGGGGTGACGGCTACACCTTC CASSRVRGDGYTF
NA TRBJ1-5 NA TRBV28 TGTGCCAGCAGTTTAGTACAGGGTAATGGGGGCCTGAATAGCAATCAGCCCCAGCATTTT CASSLVQGNGGLNSNQPQHF
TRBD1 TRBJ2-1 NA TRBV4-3 TGCGCCAGCAGCCAAGATCTCTTTACAGGGGGCGAAGCCAATGAGCAGTTCTTC CASSQDLFTGGEANEQFF
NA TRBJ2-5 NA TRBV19 TGTGCCAGTCGAAGGGAGGCCTTTCAAGAGACCCAGTACTTC CASRREAFQETQYF
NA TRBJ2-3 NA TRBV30 TGTGCCTGTAGGGACGGGCCGTTCACAGATACGCAGTATTTT CACRDGPFTDTQYF
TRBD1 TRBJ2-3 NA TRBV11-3 TGTGCCAGCAGCTTAGGACAGGGCGGGAGCACAGATACGCAGTATTTT CASSLGQGGSTDTQYF
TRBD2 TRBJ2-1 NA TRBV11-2 TGTGCCAGCAGCTTGGGTAGCGGGAGCAATGAGCAGTTCTTC CASSLGSGSNEQFF
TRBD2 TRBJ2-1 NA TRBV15 TGTGCCACCAGCGGACTCGGGACTAGCATGTACAATGAGCAGTTCTTC CATSGLGTSMYNEQFF
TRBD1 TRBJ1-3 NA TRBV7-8 TGTGCCAGCAGCGGCAGGGGGTCTGGAAACACCATATATTTT CASSGRGSGNTIYF
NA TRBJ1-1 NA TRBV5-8 TGTGCCAGCAGCTTGGGCGGGGGACCCGCCGAAGCTTTCTTT CASSLGGGPAEAFF
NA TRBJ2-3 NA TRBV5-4 TGTGCCAGCAGTTGGGGGGCCCCTAGCACAGATACGCAGTATTTT CASSWGAPSTDTQYF
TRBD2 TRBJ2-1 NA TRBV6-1 TGTGCCAGCAGTGAAACACTAGCGGGAGTAAAGAATGAGCAGTTCTTC CASSETLAGVKNEQFF
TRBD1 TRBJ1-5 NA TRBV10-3 TGTGCCATCAGTGCCGGGACAGCGGAGCAGCCCCAGCATTTT CAISAGTAEQPQHF
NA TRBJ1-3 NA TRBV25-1 TGTGCCAGCAGTAGGGATCCCGGAAACACCATATATTTT CASSRDPGNTIYF
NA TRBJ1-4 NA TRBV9 TGTGCCAGCAGCGTAGGGGAAGCAGCGCTTGTTGGAAAACTGTTTTTT CASSVGEAALVGKLFF
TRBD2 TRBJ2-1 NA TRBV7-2 TGTGCCAGCAGCACCGGACTAGCGGGGGTGGGCGAGCAGTTCTTC CASSTGLAGVGEQFF
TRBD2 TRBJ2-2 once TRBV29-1 TGCAGCGTCGGGAGGGGCGAGTCCGGGGAGCTGTTTTTT CSVGRGESGELFF
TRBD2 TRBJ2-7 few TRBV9 TGTGCCAGCAGCGTAGAGGATAGCGGGTCCTACGAGCAGTACTTC CASSVEDSGSYEQYF
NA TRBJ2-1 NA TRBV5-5 TGTGCCAGAAGCGACCGGGGCCAACCGGCCCATGAGCAGTTCTTC CARSDRGQPAHEQFF
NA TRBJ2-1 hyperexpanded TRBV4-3 TGCGCCAGCAGCCGGGGGCAGAACTCCTACAATGAGCAGTTCTTC CASSRGQNSYNEQFF
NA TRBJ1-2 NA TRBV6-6 TGTGCCAGCAGTTACTCTCCAGGGGAGAACTATGGCTACACCTTC CASSYSPGENYGYTF
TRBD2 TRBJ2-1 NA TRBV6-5 TGTGCCAGCAGTTACTCAGCGGGAGTGGGTGAGCAGTTCTTC CASSYSAGVGEQFF
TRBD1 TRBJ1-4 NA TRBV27 TGTGCCAGCAAGTCGGGACAGGGCTTGGGGGCGGAACTGTTTTTT CASKSGQGLGAELFF
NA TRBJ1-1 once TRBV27 TGTGCCAGCAGTTTATCCCCAGAGGGGAACACTGAAGCTTTCTTT CASSLSPEGNTEAFF
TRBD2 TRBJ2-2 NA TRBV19 TGTGCCAGTAGTATAGGGATTGGAGCGGGAAGCACCGGGGAGCTGTTTTTT CASSIGIGAGSTGELFF
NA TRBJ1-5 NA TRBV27 TGTGCCAGCAGTTTTCTGCCTCGGGACAGCAATCAGCCCCAGCATTTT CASSFLPRDSNQPQHF
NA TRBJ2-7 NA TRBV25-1 TGTGCCAGCAGTGACTCCTACGAGCAGTACTTC CASSDSYEQYF
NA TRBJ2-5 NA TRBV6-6 TGTGCAACCTGGGAGAGAGGAACGACCCAGTACTTC CATWERGTTQYF
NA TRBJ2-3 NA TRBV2 TGTGCCAGCAGTGACAGCAGCACAGATACGCAGTATTTT CASSDSSTDTQYF
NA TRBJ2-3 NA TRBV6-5 TGTGCCAGCAGTTCCCTTACCACAGATACGCAGTATTTT CASSSLTTDTQYF
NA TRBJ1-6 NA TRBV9 TGTGCCAGCAGCGTGGGTCCGCCTCATTCACCCCTCCACTTT CASSVGPPHSPLHF
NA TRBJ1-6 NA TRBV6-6 TGTGCCAGCAGTTACATGGGGACGGCTGGCTCACCCCTCCACTTT CASSYMGTAGSPLHF
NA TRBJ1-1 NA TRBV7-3 TGTGCCAGCAGCTTCAGGGTGAACACTGAAGCTTTCTTT CASSFRVNTEAFF
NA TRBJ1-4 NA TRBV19 TGTGCCAGCAGGTCGGGGGCTAATGAAAAACTGTTTTTT CASRSGANEKLFF
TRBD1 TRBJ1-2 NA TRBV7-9 TGTGCCAGCAGCCCAAGGACGCGGGACAGGGGAAGAGTAGGGTATGGCTACACCTTC CASSPRTRDRGRVGYGYTF
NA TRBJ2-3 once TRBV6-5 TGTGCCAGCAGTTACTCGAACAGGGCATGGACAGATACGCAGTATTTT CASSYSNRAWTDTQYF
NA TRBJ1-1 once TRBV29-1 TGCAGCGTTGAGAGGGCCACTGAAGCTTTCTTT CSVERATEAFF
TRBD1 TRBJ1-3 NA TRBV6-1 TGTGCCAGCAGCTCAGGGGGCGCGGGCGGAAACACCATATATTTT CASSSGGAGGNTIYF
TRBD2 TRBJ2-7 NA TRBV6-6 TGTGCCAGCAGAGAGACTAGCGGGGTAACCTACGAGCAGTACTTC CASRETSGVTYEQYF
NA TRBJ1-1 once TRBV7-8 TGTGCCAGCAGCGTAATGACAAGCATGAACACTGAAGCTTTCTTT CASSVMTSMNTEAFF
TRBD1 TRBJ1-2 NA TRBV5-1 TGCGCCAGCAGCTTGGCCGCGACAGGGACTGGTGGCTACACCTTC CASSLAATGTGGYTF
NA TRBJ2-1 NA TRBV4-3 TGCGCCAGCAGCCAATGGAGGGATTTCGGTAATGAGCAGTTCTTC CASSQWRDFGNEQFF
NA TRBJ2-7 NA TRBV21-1 TGTGCCAGCAGCAAAGAGAACTACGAGCAGTACTTC CASSKENYEQYF
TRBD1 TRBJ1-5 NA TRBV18 TGTGCCAGCTCATCGCGGTCCCAGACAGGGACAACGACTTATCAGCCCCAGCATTTT CASSSRSQTGTTTYQPQHF
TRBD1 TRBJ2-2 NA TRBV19 TGTGCCAGTAGTCTAACAGGGGGCGCAGGGAACACCGGGGAGCTGTTTTTT CASSLTGGAGNTGELFF
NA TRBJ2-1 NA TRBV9 TGTGCCAGCAGCGGGGATTACAATGAGCAGTTCTTC CASSGDYNEQFF